The source of this TCR beta chain is a study of cytomegalovirus exposure and HLA in healthy donors. Whole-study results and caveats: Common viral pathogens seemed to be connected with several of the most significant clusters, according to a later analysis.

Remarks on this clone: Its antigen is as yet unknown.

This CDR3 contains 13 residues. V was shortened by 3 bases and J by 2 bases, with 8 bases between the two germline ends. The V gene's germline CDR1 is GTSNPN and CDR2 SVGIG (reference sequence). The PCR employed 60 Vbeta primers together with 13 Jbeta primers. Some clones are missing from TCRdb's copy, which holds only in-frame ones; the method was immunoSEQ multiplex PCR. The data contain about 110,000 clones, more than 65% of them singletons. This sequence originates from a boy between 10 and 17 years old in good health and CMV-seronegative. The rearrangement links TRBV30 to TRBJ1-5, with D unclear. Material: PBMCs. The CDR3 protein is CAWSSSGNQPQHF. In nucleotides, the CDR3 is TGTGCCTGGAGCTCCTCTGGCAATCAGCCCCAGCATTTT. Based on the CDR3 plus reference TRBV30 and TRBJ1-5, the full variable domain is SQTIHQWPATLVQPVGSPLSLECTVEGTSNPNLYWYRQAAGRGLQLLFYSVGIGQISSEVPQNLSASRPQDRQFILSSKKLLLSDSGFYLCAWSSSGNQPQHFGDGTRLSIL.